The 20 T cell receptor beta chains presented below share a single source sample, sequenced in a study of blood T cells in healthy people across ages. The second PCR ran about 6 to 12 cycles with a sample-barcoded 5' primer and J-beta primers. TCRdb analysed the 5' RACE reads with MiXCR anew, one entry per CDR3 protein. The sample holds over a million distinct CDR3 sequences, 35% to 55% seen once. The sequenced sample was blood. Receptor source: a woman aged 55-75 years in good health.

The chain uses TRBV5-1 and TRBJ2-7; 14 positions match TRBD2. Germline trimming cut 4 bases from V and 7 bases from J; bases unmatched to any gene: 10. The CDR3 has 16 amino acids. The germline gives CDR1 SGHRS, CDR2 YFSETQ. DNA of the CDR3: TGCGCCAGCAGCACGGGACTAGCGGGAGTGAGCTCTGAGCAGTACTTC. Residues: CASSTGLAGVSSEQYF.

The gene calls are TRBV29-1 and TRBJ2-4; TRBD1 aligns across 11 bases. The J call may not be correct, given that the DNA end is closer to TRBJ2-7. The CDR3 has 14 residues. From germline, CDR1 is SQVTM and CDR2 ANQGSEA. CDR3 loop: CSFSGQGASSEQYF. The CDR3 DNA follows: TGCAGCTTTAGCGGACAGGGGGCGTCAAGCGAGCAGTACTTC.

The chain couples TRBV5-8 to TRBJ2-1, with a tentative D call TRBD2 (5 bases). V dropped 2 bases and J dropped 4 bases, with 16 bases sitting between them. CDR3 length equals 16 residues. CDR1 and CDR2 from the germline V gene are SGHTS and YDEGEE. In nucleotides, the CDR3 is TGTGCCAGCAGCTTAATAAGTAGCGTACGATACAATGAGCAGTTCTTC. Residues: CASSLISSVRYNEQFF. Full variable domain (remainder filled in from reference TRBV5-8 and TRBJ2-1): EAGVTQSPTHLIKTRGQQATLRCSPISGHTSVYWYQQALGLGLQFLLWYDEGEERNRGNFPPRFSGRQFPNYSSELNVNALELEDSALYLCASSLISSVRYNEQFFGPGTRLTVL.

The V gene is TRBV20-1, the J gene TRBJ2-1, with 9 bases matching TRBD2. V lost 6 bases to trimming and J lost 8 bases; unmatched junction nucleotides: 17. The CDR3 covers 16 residues. Germline V gives CDR1 DFQATT, CDR2 SNEGSKA (reference sequence). In DNA form, the CDR3 reads TGCAGTGCCAGCGGGGCTAGTAGCGGGAGTTTTTATGAGCAGTTCTTC. The encoded protein is CSASGASSGSFYEQFF.

V and J are TRBV4-1 and TRBJ2-3; D may be TRBD1 or TRBD2 (6 bases each). V was pared by 5 bases and J by 3 bases, with 18 bases between. Per germline, CDR1 MGHRA and CDR2 YSYEKL. The length of the CDR3 is 16 residues. CDR3 coding DNA: TGCGCCAGCAGCAACCCCGCAGGGGAGGTGACAGATACGCAGTATTTT. Translated, it gives CASSNPAGEVTDTQYF.

This clonotype was observed a few times. The gene calls are TRBV4-1 and TRBJ2-4, with D uncertain. The end of the DNA aligns better with TRBJ2-7, so the J call may be wrong. Germline CDR1 MGHRA, CDR2 YSYEKL. The CDR3 contains 15 residues. The CDR3, as DNA: TGCGCCAGCAGCCAAGTGAGGAGTGCTAACTACGAGCAGTACTTC. Translation: CASSQVRSANYEQYF.

This clonotype has at least ten counts. The junction departs from the called germline gene at one end, perhaps through a read error. V usage is TRBV7-9 and J usage is TRBJ2-3; D is possibly TRBD1 or TRBD2 (5 bases each). This CDR3 has 14 amino acids. Germline CDR1 and CDR2: SEHNR and FQNEAQ (reference sequence). CDR3 bases: TGCGCCAGCAGCCTACGGGACCGTGCAGATACGCAGTATTTT. Encoded protein: CASSLRDRADTQYF.

The chain combines TRBV7-9 with TRBJ2-3, with D perhaps TRBD1 (6 bases). Germline lookup yields CDR1 SEHNR and CDR2 FQNEAQ (reference sequence). V lost 5 bases and J 1 base, leaving 16 bases between the germline ends. The CDR3 consists of 16 residues. Written as DNA, the CDR3 is TGTGCCAGCAGCACCCACAGGGATGCGGGCACAGATACGCAGTATTTT. It yields the protein CASSTHRDAGTDTQYF.

This clonotype was seen only a few times. The rearrangement links TRBV14 to TRBJ2-7; 9 bases fit TRBD1. CDR1 is SGHDN and CDR2 is FVKESK in the germline V gene. CDR3 length: 17 residues. V dropped 3 bases and J dropped 2; count of bases not matched to a gene: 11. This CDR3 is CASSQTGTGLITYEQYF. Written as DNA, the CDR3 is TGTGCCAGCAGCCAGACCGGGACAGGGTTGATAACCTACGAGCAGTACTTC.

Comments on this clonotype: This clone may be a read error of a much larger clone one base away. J is TRBJ2-3 and V is TRBV30; D is uncertain. V was shortened by 1 base and J by 9 bases, with 14 bases between the two germline ends. This CDR3 spans 13 amino acids. The germline gives CDR1 GTSNPN, CDR2 SVGIG (reference sequence). Here the CDR3 reads CAWSGRAPGTQYF. The CDR3 DNA follows: TGTGCCTGGAGTGGACGAGCCCCGGGCACGCAGTATTTT.

The chain uses TRBV14 and TRBJ1-1; D is uncertain. The germline V gene has CDR1 SGHDN and CDR2 FVKESK. This CDR3 spans 16 amino acids. V lost 2 bases to trimming and J lost 1 base, with 14 bases between them. The CDR3 is CASSQRGGSRNTEAFF. The CDR3 coding sequence is TGTGCCAGCAGCCAACGTGGTGGCAGTCGGAACACTGAAGCTTTCTTT. Filled out from reference TRBV14 and TRBJ1-1, the complete variable domain reads EAGVTQFPSHSVIEKGQTVTLRCDPISGHDNLYWYRRVMGKEIKFLLHFVKESKQDESGMPNNRFLAERTGGTYSTLKVQPAELEDSGVYFCASSQRGGSRNTEAFFGQGTRLTVV.

This clonotype was seen a handful of times. The V call is TRBV5-4, the J call TRBJ2-4; 9 nucleotides line up with TRBD2. CDR1 SGHNT and CDR2 YYREEE come from the germline V gene (reference sequence). This CDR3 comprises 14 residues. With V trimmed by 2 bases and J by 13 bases, 10 bases remained unmatched. The CDR3 region has the DNA TGTGCCAGCAGCTTCATAGCGGGAGAGAATGAGCAGTACTTC. Amino acid sequence: CASSFIAGENEQYF.

A note on this clonotype: At one end, the junction sequence differs from germline, possibly due to a read error. The chain links TRBV10-3 to TRBJ1-5; 7 positions match TRBD1. Germline CDR1 ENHRY, CDR2 SYGVKD. CDR3 length: 13 amino acids. The CDR3 DNA follows: TGTGCCATCAGTGAGGGATCGGGACAGCCCCGGCATTTT. It yields the protein CAISEGSGQPRHF.

Only a few counts were recorded for this clonotype. The V and J genes are TRBV2 and TRBJ2-3; 8 positions match TRBD1. The CDR3 is made up of 13 amino acids. V lost 8 bases to trimming and J lost 2 bases; unmatched junction nucleotides: 3. CDR1 and CDR2 from the germline V gene are SNHLY and FYNNEI. CDR3 residues: CASGTGITDTQYF. CDR3 in DNA: TGTGCCAGCGGGACAGGAATCACAGATACGCAGTATTTT.

This clonotype has a count of ten or more. This chain links TRBV12-3 or TRBV12-4 with TRBJ2-3; 11 nucleotides agree with TRBD2. The V gene end was trimmed by 6 bases and the J gene end by 3 bases; junction bases not matched to a gene: 8. This CDR3 comprises 16 residues. DNA of the CDR3: TGTGCCAGCAGCCCGGGGACTAGCGGTTTGACAGATACGCAGTATTTT. Protein sequence: CASSPGTSGLTDTQYF.

This clonotype occurred a few times. The chain joins TRBV6-5 to TRBJ2-7; D possibly corresponds to TRBD1 (6 bases). The germline V gene encodes CDR1 MNHEY and CDR2 SVGAGI. The CDR3 is 15 residues long. V was cut by 2 bases and J by 1 base, with 12 bases left in between. The CDR3 protein is CASSYRDIGSYEQYF. The CDR3 nucleotides are TGTGCCAGCAGTTACCGGGACATTGGTTCCTACGAGCAGTACTTC.

The V call is TRBV9, the J call TRBJ2-5; D is undetermined. The CDR3 sequence is 13 residues long. V was clipped by 0 bases and J by 6 bases, with 9 bases between them. The germline V gene has CDR1 SGDLS and CDR2 YYNGEE. The CDR3: CASSVGGWKTQYF. In nucleotides, the CDR3 is TGTGCCAGCAGCGTAGGTGGTTGGAAGACCCAGTACTTC.

DNA for the CDR3: TGTGCCAGCAGTCAAAAGGACCAGGGGCGAAGCACAGATACGCAGTATTTT. It codes for CASSQKDQGRSTDTQYF. This chain links TRBV2 with TRBJ2-3, with a possible D match to TRBD1 (6 bases). The CDR3 runs to 17 residues. Trimming shortened V by 5 bases and J by 0 bases, and 18 bases separated the two germline ends. The germline CDR1 and CDR2 sequences are SNHLY and FYNNEI.

The genes are TRBV20-1 and TRBJ2-3; maybe TRBD1 (5 bases). Trimming shortened V by 1 base and J by 5 bases, and 13 bases separated the two germline ends. The CDR3 runs 14 residues. CDR1 and CDR2 from the germline V gene are DFQATT and SNEGSKA (reference sequence). The CDR3: CSARVQGWGDTQYF. CDR3 coding DNA: TGCAGTGCTAGAGTGCAGGGATGGGGAGATACGCAGTATTTT.

In this sample, this clonotype turned up a few times. The genes are TRBV6-8 and TRBJ2-6; no reliable D call. Germline V gives CDR1 MNHGY, CDR2 SAAAGT. The CDR3 runs 15 residues. Trimming stripped 0 bases from V and 0 bases from J, with 3 bases between. The CDR3 here is CASSYSASGANVLTF. In DNA form, the CDR3 reads TGTGCCAGCAGTTACTCAGCCTCTGGGGCCAACGTCCTGACTTTC.